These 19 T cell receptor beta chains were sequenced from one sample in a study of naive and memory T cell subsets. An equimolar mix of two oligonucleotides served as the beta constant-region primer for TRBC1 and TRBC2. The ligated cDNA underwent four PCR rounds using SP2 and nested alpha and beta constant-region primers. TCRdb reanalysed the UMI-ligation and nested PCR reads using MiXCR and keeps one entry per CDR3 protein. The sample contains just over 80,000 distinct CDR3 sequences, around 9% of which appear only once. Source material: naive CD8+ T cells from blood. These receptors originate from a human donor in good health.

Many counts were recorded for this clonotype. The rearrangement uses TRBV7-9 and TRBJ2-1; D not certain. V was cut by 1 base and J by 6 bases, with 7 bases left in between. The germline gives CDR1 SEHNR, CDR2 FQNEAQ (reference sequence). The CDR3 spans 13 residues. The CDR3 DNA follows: TGTGCCAGCAGCTTAGGGTCAGCCAATGAGCAGTTCTTC. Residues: CASSLGSANEQFF.

CDR3 region: CASSLPTVQGAPSVDTQYF. CDR3 nucleotides: TGTGCCAGCAGTTTACCGACTGTGCAGGGGGCGCCGTCCGTAGATACGCAGTATTTT. The genes are TRBV28 and TRBJ2-3, with 8 bases aligning to TRBD1. Germline V lookup: CDR1 MDHEN, CDR2 SYDVKM. This CDR3 is 19 amino acids long. V shed 2 bases and J 5 bases; nucleotides not matched to a gene: 18.

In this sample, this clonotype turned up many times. In nucleotides, the CDR3 is TGTGCCAGCAGCCCCGGGACAGGGGGCCGTTATAGCAATCAGCCCCAGCATTTT. Its protein product is CASSPGTGGRYSNQPQHF. The rearrangement links TRBV7-6 to TRBJ1-5; 12 nucleotides agree with TRBD1. Germline-derived CDR1 and CDR2 are SGHVS and FNYEAQ. The CDR3 consists of 18 residues. Losses at the gene ends were 5 bases for V and 0 bases for J; bases not matched to a gene: 8. Full variable domain (missing parts from reference TRBV7-6 and TRBJ1-5): GAGVSQSPRYKVTKRGQDVALRCDPISGHVSLYWYRQALGQGPEFLTYFNYEAQQDKSGLPNDRFSAERPEGSISTLTIQRTEQRDSAMYRCASSPGTGGRYSNQPQHFGDGTRLSIL.

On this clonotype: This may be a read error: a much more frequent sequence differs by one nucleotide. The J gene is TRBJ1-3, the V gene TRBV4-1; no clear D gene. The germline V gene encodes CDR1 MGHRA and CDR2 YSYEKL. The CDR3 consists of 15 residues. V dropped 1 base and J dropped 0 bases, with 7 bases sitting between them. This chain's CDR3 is CASSQGPRSGNTIYF. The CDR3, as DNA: TGCGCCAGCAGCCAAGGGCCACGCTCTGGAAACACCATATATTTT.

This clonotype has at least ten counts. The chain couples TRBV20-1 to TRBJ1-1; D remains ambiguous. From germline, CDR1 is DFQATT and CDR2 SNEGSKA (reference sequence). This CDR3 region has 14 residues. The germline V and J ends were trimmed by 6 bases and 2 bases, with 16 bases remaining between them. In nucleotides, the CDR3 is TGCAGTGCCCTCGAAACGGGCCTCAACACTGAAGCTTTCTTT. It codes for CSALETGLNTEAFF.

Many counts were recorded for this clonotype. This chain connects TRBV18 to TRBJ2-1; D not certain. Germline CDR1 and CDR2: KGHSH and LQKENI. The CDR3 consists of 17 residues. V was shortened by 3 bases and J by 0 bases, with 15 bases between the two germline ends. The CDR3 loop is CASSPGASVFSYNEQFF. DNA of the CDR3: TGTGCCAGCTCACCGGGTGCTTCAGTCTTCTCCTACAATGAGCAGTTCTTC.

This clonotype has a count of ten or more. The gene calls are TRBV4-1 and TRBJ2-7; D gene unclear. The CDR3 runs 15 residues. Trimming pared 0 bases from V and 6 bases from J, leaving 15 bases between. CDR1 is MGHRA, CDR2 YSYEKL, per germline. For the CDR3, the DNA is TGCGCCAGCAGCCAAGATTTAGCCCCCGCCGGCGAGCAGTACTTC. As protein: CASSQDLAPAGEQYF.

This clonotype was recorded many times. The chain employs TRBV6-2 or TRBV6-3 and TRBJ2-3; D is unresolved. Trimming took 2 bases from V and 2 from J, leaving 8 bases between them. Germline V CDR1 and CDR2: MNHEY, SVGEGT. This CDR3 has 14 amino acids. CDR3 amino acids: CASSYRADTDTQYF. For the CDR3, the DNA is TGTGCCAGCAGTTACCGGGCGGACACAGATACGCAGTATTTT.

CDR3 loop: CASSEQQETQYF. CDR3 DNA sequence: TGTGCCAGCAGTGAACAGCAAGAGACCCAGTACTTC. The rearrangement links TRBV25-1 to TRBJ2-5, with D unclear. Germline lookup yields CDR1 MGHDK and CDR2 SYGVNS. V lost 2 bases, J lost 2 bases, and 3 bases lay in between. The CDR3 extends over 12 amino acids.

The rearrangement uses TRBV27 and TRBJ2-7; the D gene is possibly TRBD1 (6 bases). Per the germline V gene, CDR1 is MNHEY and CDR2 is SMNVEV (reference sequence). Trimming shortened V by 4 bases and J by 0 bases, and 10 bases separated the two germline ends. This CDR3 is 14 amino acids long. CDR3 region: CASSSPDSSYEQYF. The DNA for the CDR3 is TGTGCCAGCAGTTCACCGGACAGCTCCTACGAGCAGTACTTC.

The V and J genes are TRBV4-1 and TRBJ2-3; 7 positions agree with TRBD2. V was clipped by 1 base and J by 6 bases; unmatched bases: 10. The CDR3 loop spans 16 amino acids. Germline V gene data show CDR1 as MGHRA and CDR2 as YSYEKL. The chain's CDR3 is CASSQGVSGAEDTQYF. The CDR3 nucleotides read TGCGCCAGCAGCCAAGGTGTGAGCGGGGCCGAGGATACGCAGTATTTT.

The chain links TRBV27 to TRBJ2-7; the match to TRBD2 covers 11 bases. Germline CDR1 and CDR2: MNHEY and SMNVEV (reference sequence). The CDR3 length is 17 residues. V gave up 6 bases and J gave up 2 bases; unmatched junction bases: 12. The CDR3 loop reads CASSLAGGVYPAYEQYF. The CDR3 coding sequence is TGTGCCAGCAGCCTAGCGGGAGGAGTGTATCCGGCCTACGAGCAGTACTTC.

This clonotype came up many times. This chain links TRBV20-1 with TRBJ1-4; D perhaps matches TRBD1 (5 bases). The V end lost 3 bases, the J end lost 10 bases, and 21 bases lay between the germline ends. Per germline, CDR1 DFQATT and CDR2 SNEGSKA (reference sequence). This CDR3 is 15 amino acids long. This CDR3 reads CSASPGGGIQGKLFF. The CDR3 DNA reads TGCAGTGCTAGTCCGGGGGGGGGAATTCAGGGAAAACTGTTTTTT.

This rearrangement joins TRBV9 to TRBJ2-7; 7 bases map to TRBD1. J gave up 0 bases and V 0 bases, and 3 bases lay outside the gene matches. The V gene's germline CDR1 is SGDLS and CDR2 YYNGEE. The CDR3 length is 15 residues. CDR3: CASSVAGGPSYEQYF. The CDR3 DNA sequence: TGTGCCAGCAGCGTAGCAGGGGGACCCTCCTACGAGCAGTACTTC.

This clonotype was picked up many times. The CDR3 is CASSVTSGIARKETQYF. Written as DNA, the CDR3 is TGTGCCAGCAGTGTGACTAGCGGGATCGCGCGGAAGGAGACCCAGTACTTC. The rearrangement joins TRBV6-1 to TRBJ2-5, with 11 positions matching TRBD2. The V gene's germline CDR1 is MNHNS and CDR2 SASEGT. The junction had 12 bases not matched to a gene; V was cut back by 4 bases and J by 5 bases. The CDR3 is 17 amino acids.

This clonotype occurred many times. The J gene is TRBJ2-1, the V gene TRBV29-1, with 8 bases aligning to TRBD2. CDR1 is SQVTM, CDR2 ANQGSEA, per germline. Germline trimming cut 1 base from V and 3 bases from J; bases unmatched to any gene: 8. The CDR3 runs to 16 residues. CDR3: CSVEGAAGGNYNEQFF. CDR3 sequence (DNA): TGCAGCGTTGAAGGGGCTGCGGGAGGAAACTACAATGAGCAGTTCTTC.

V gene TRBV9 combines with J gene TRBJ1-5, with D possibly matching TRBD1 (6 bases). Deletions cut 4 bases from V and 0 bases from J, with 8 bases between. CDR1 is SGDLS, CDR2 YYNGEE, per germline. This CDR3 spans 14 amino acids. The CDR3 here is CASSRTVSNQPQHF. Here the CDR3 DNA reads TGTGCCAGCAGCAGGACAGTTAGCAATCAGCCCCAGCATTTT.

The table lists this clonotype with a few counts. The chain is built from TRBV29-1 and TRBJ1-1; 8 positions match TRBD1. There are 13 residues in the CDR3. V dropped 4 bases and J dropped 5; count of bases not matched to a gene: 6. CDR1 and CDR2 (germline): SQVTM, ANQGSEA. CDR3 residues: CSVVGTGQTEAFF. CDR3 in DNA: TGCAGCGTTGTAGGGACAGGCCAGACTGAAGCTTTCTTT.

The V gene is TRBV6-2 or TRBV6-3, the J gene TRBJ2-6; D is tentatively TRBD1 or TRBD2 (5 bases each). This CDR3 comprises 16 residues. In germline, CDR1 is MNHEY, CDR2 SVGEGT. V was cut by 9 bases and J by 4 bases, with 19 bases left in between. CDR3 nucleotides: TGTGCCAGTTCATACTCCAGGGAGACCGGGGCCAACGTCCTGACTTTC. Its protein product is CASSYSRETGANVLTF.